This T cell receptor beta chain was recovered during a study of molecular identifiers for immune sequencing clone quantification. Study information: Replicate runs used RNA from about 19,000 or 110,000 naive CD8 cells, which was split five ways into aliquots, and four of those aliquots were then sequenced.

V shed 6 bases, J shed 9 bases, and the junction held 11 bases outside the gene matches. Germline-derived CDR1 and CDR2 are MGHDK and SYGVNS. This CDR3 contains 14 residues. TCRdb reanalysed the PCR reads using MiXCR and keeps one entry per CDR3 protein. The sample shows around 40,000 distinct CDR3 sequences, 15% to 20% of them seen only once. This clonotype was seen repeatedly, ten times or more. Libraries of naive CD8 cells were prepared from 20,000 to 1,000,000 sorted cells using 10%, 30% or 50% RNA. Sorted naive CD8 T cells were those defined as CD8+CD4-CCR7+CD45RA+. Sequenced: naive CD8+ T cells from blood, with Jurkat cell RNA spiked in. Subset described: FACS-sorted CD8+CD4-CCR7+CD45RA+ naive T cells. The chain uses TRBV25-1 and TRBJ2-1; 7 positions agree with TRBD1. The sequence was obtained from a human donor in good health. Some libraries in this study had Jurkat cell RNA spiked in. CDR3 in amino acids: CASSTLEGGGEQFF. CDR3 in DNA: TGTGCCAGCAGCACCCTCGAAGGGGGCGGTGAGCAGTTCTTC.